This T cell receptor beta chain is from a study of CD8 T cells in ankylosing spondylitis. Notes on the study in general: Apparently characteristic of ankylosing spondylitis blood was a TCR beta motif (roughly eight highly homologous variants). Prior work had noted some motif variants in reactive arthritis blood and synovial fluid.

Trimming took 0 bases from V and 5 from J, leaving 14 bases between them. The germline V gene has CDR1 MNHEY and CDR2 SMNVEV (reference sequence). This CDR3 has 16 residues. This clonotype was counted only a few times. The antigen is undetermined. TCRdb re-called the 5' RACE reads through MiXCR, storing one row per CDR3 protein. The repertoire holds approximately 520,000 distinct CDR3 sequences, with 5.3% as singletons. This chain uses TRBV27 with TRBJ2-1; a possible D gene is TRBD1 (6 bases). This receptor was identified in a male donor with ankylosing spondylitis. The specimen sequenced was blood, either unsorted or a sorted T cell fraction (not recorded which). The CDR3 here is CASSLSPGQPNNEQFF. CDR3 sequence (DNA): TGTGCCAGCAGTTTATCCCCCGGACAGCCTAACAATGAGCAGTTCTTC.